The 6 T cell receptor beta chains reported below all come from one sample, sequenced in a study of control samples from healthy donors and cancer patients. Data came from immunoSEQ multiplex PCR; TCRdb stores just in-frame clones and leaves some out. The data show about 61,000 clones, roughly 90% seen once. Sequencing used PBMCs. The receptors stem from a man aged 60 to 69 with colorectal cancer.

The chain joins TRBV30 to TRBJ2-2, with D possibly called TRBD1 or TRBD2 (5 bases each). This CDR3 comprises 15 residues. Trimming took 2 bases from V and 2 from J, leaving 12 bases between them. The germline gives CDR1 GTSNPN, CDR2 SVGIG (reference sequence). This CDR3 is CAWSIWDVNTGELFF. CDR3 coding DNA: TGTGCCTGGAGTATCTGGGACGTTAACACCGGGGAGCTGTTTTTT.

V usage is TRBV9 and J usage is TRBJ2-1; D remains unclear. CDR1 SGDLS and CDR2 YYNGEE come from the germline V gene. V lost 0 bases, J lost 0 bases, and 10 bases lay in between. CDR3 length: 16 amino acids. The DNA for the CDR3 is TGTGCCAGCAGCGTAGGGAGTTCCCGCTCCTACAATGAGCAGTTCTTC. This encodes CASSVGSSRSYNEQFF.

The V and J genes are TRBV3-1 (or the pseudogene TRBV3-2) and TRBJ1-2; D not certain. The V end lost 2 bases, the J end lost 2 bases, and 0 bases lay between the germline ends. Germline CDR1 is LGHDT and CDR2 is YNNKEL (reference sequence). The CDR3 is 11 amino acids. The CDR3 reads CASSQNYGYTF. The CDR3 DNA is TGTGCCAGCAGCCAAAACTATGGCTACACCTTC.

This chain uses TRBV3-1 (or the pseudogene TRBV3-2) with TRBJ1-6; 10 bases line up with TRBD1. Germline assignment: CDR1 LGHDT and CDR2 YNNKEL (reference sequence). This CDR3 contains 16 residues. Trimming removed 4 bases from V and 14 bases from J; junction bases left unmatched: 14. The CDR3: CASSPGTGVLTETLHF. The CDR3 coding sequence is TGTGCCAGCAGCCCAGGGACAGGGGTGTTAACAGAGACCCTCCACTTT.

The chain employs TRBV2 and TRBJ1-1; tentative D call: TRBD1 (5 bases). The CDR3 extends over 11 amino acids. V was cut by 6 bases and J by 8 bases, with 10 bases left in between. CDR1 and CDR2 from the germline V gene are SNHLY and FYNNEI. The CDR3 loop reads CASRGGVEAFF. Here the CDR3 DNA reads TGTGCCAGCAGGGGGGGTGTAGAAGCTTTCTTT.

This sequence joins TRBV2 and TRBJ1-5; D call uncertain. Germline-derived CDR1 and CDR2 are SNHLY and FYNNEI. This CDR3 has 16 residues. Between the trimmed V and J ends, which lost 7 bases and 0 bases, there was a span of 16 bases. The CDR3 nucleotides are TGTGCCAGCACTTCCCAGGTACCCTATAGCAATCAGCCCCAGCATTTT. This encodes CASTSQVPYSNQPQHF.